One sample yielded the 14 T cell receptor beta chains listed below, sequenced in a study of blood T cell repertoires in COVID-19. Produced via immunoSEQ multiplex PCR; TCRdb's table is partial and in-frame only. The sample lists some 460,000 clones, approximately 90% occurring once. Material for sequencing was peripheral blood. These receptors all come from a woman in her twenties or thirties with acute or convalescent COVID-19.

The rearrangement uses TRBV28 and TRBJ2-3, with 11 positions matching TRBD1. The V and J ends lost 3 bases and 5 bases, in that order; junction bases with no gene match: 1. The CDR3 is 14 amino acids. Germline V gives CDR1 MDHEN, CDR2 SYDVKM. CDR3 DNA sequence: TGTGCCAGCAGTTTGGACAGGGGGCAAGATACGCAGTATTTT. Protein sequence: CASSLDRGQDTQYF.

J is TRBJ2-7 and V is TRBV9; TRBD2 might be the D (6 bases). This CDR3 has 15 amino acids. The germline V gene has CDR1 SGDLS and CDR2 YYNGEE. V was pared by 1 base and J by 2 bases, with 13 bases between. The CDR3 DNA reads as TGTGCCAGCAGCGTATCGGCGGGGTCGGCCTACGAGCAGTACTTC. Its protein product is CASSVSAGSAYEQYF.

The CDR3 protein is CASTKGGGEYNEQFF. The DNA for the CDR3 is TGTGCCAGCACGAAGGGGGGAGGGGAATACAATGAGCAGTTCTTC. The chain recombines TRBV2 with TRBJ2-1; a weak D match, TRBD2 (7 bases). The V gene's germline CDR1 is SNHLY and CDR2 FYNNEI. CDR3 size: 15 residues. The V and J ends lost 7 bases and 4 bases respectively, with 17 bases between them.

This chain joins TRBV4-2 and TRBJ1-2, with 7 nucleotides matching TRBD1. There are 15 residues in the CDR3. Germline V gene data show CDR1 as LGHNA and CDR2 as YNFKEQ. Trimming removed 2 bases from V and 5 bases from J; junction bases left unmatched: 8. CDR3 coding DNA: TGTGCCAGCAGCCAAACAGGGGCCGAATATTATGGCTACACCTTC. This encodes CASSQTGAEYYGYTF.

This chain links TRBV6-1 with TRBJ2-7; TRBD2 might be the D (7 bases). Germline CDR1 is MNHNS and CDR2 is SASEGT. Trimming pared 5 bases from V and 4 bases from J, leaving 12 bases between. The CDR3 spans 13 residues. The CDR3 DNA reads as TGTGCCAGCAGTCACGCGGGGGCGTACGAGCAGTACTTC. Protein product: CASSHAGAYEQYF.

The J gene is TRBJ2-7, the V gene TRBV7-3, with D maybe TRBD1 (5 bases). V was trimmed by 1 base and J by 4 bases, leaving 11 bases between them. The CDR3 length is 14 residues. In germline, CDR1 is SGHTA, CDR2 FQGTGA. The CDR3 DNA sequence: TGTGCCAGCAGCTTAAGCGGCGGACAATACGAGCAGTACTTC. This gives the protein CASSLSGGQYEQYF.

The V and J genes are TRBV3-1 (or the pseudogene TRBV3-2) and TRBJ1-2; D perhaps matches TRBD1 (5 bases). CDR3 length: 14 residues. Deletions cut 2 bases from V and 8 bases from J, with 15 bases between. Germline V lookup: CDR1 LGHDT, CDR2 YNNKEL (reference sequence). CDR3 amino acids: CASSQLQGGEGYTF. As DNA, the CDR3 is TGTGCCAGCAGCCAACTTCAGGGAGGAGAAGGCTACACCTTC.

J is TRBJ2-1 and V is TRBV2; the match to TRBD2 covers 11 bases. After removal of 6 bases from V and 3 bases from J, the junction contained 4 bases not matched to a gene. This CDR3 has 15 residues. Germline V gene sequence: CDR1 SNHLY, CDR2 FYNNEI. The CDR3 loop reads CASSTGLADYNEQFF. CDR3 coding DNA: TGTGCCAGCAGCACGGGACTAGCGGACTACAATGAGCAGTTCTTC.

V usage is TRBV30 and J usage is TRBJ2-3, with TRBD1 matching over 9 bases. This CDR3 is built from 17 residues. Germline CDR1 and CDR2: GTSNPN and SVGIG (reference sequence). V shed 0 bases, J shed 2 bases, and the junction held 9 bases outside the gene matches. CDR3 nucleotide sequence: TGTGCCTGGAGTGTTGGATGGACAGGGGATTACACAGATACGCAGTATTTT. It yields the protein CAWSVGWTGDYTDTQYF.

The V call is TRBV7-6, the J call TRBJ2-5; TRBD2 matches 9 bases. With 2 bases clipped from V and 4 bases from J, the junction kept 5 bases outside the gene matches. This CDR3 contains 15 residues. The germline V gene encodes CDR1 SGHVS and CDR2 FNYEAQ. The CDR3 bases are TGTGCCAGCAGCTTAAAGGCGGGGGGGCGAGAGACCCAGTACTTC. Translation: CASSLKAGGRETQYF.

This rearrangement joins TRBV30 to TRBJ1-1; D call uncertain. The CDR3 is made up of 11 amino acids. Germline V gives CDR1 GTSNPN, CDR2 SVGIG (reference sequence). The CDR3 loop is CVGLLNTEAFF. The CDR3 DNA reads TGTGTCGGACTTCTGAACACTGAAGCTTTCTTT.

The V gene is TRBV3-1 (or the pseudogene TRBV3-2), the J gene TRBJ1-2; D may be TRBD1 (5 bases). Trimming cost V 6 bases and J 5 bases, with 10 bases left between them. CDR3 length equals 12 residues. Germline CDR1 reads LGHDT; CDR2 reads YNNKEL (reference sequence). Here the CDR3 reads CASRDNFYGYTF. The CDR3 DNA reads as TGTGCCAGCAGGGACAACTTTTATGGCTACACCTTC.

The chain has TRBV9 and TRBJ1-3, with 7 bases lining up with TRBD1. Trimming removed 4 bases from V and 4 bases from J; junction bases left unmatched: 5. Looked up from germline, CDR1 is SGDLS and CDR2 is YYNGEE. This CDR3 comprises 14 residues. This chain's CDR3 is CASSQQGPGNTIYF. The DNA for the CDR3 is TGTGCCAGCAGCCAACAGGGGCCCGGAAACACCATATATTTT.

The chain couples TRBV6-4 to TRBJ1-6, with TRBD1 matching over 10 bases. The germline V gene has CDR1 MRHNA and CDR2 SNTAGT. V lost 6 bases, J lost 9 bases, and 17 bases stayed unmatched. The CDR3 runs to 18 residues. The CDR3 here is CASSSPPDRGKRSSPLHF. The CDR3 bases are TGTGCCAGCAGCTCACCCCCGGACAGGGGGAAGAGAAGTTCACCCCTCCACTTT.